The present TCR beta chain was sequenced within a study of graft-versus-host responses after intestinal transplantation. Across the study: Recipients had transplants, and these were multivisceral, liver-intestinal, or isolated intestinal. Uniformly, recipients were administered anti-thymocyte globulin induction with subsequent tacrolimus and steroids for two to three years. General study findings and limits: Early declines in HvG clones that occurred post-transplant were associated with peak circulating GvH clone levels. Recipient marrow contained GvH clones, some of which appeared first in ileum or blood.

About this clone itself: Its antigen is not identified.

Assay: immunoSEQ multiplex PCR; the TCRdb copy retains only in-frame clones and omits some. The table records 38,000 or so clones, approximately 96% of them present only once. The CDR3 has 16 amino acids. Germline V gene sequence: CDR1 SGHTA, CDR2 FQGTGA. V lost 3 bases and J lost 5, with 17 bases in between. The genes are TRBV7-3 and TRBJ2-1; D may be TRBD1 (6 bases). Sample: unstimulated CD8+ T cells sorted from spleen or lymph node cells, taken before transplant. This clonotype was sampled from a human donor who was the organ donor for an intestinal transplant. The CDR3 nucleotides are TGTGCCAGCAGCTTGGGTCACGGAAAGGGGGACAATGAGCAGTTCTTC. Protein product: CASSLGHGKGDNEQFF.